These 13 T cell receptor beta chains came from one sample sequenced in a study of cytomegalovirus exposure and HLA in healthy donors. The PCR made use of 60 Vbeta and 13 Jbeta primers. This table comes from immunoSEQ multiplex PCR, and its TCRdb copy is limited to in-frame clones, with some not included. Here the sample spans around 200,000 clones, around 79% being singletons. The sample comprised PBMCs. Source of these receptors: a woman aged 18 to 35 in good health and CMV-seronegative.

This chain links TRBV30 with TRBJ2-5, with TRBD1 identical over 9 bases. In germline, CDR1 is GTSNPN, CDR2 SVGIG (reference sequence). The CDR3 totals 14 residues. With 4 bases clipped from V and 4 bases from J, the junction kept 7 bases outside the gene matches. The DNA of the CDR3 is TGTGCCTGGATACCCCACAGGGGGCGAGAGACCCAGTACTTC. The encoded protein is CAWIPHRGRETQYF.

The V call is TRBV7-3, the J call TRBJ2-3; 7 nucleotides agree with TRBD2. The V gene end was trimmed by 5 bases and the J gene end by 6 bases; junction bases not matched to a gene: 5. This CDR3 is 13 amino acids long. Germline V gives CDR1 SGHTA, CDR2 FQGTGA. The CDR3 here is CASSTTSLDTQYF. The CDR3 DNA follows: TGTGCCAGCAGCACGACTAGCCTCGATACGCAGTATTTT.

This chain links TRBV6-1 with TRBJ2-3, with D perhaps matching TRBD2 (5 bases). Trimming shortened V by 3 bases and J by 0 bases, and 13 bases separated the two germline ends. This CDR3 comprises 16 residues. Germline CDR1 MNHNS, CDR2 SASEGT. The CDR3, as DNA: TGTGCCAGCAGTGATCGGGGTCCAGAGAGCACAGATACGCAGTATTTT. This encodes CASSDRGPESTDTQYF.

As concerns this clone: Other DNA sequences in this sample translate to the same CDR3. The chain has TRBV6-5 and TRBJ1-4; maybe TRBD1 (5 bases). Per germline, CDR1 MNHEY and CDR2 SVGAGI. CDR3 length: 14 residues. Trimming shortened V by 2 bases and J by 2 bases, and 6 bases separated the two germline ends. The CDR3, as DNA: TGTGCCAGCAGTTACAGGGGTACTAATGAAAAACTGTTTTTT. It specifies CASSYRGTNEKLFF.

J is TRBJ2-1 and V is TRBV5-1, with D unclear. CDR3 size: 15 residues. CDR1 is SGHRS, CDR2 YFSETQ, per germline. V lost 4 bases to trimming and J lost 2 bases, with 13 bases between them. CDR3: CASSPDRSPYNEQFF. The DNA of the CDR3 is TGCGCCAGCAGCCCGGATAGGAGTCCCTACAATGAGCAGTTCTTC.

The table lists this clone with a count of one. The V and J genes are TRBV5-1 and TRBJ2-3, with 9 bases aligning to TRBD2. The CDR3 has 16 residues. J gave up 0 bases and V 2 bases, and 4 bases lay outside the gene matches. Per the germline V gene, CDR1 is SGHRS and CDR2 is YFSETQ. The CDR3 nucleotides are TGCGCCAGCAGCTTCCTAGCGGGATATAGCACAGATACGCAGTATTTT. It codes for CASSFLAGYSTDTQYF.

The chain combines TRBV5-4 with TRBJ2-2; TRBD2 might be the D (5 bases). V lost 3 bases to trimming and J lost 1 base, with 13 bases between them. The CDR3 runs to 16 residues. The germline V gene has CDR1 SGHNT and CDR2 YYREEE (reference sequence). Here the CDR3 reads CASSYGGLKNTGELFF. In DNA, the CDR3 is TGTGCCAGCAGCTACGGAGGACTCAAGAACACCGGGGAGCTGTTTTTT.

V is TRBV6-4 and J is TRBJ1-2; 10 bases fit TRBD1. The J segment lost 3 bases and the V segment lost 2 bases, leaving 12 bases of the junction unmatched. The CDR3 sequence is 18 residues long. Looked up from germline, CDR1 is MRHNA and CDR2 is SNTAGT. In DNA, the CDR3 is TGTGCCAGCAGTGACGCCCGGGACAGGGGTAGGCTAGACTATGGCTACACCTTC. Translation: CASSDARDRGRLDYGYTF.

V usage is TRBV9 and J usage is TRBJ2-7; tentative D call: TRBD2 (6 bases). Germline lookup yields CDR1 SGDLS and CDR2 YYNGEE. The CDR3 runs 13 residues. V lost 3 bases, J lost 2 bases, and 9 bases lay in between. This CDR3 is CASSAGGTYEQYF. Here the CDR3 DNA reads TGTGCCAGCAGCGCAGGAGGGACCTACGAGCAGTACTTC.

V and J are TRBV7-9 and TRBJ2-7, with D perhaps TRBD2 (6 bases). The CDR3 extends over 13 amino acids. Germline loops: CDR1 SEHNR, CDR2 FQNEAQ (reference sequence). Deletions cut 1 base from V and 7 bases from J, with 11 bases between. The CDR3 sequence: CASSLVEGQEQYF. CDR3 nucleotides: TGTGCCAGCAGCTTAGTGGAGGGTCAAGAGCAGTACTTC.

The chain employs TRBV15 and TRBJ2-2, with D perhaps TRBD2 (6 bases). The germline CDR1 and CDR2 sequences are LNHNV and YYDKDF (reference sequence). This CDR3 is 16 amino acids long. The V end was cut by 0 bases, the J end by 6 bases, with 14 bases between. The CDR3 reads CATSRDPGGGAGELFF. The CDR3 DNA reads TGTGCCACCAGCAGAGACCCTGGCGGCGGGGCCGGGGAGCTGTTTTTT.

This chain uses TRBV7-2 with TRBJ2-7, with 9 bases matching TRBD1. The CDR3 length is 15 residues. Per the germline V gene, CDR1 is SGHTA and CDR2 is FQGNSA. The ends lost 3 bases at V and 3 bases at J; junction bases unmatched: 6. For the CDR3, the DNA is TGTGCCAGCAGCTTTCCGGACAGGGGAATCTACGAGCAGTACTTC. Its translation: CASSFPDRGIYEQYF.

CDR3 region: CASRPQGAYGYTF. The CDR3 region has the DNA TGTGCCAGCAGGCCACAGGGGGCCTATGGCTACACCTTC. The chain is built from TRBV5-4 and TRBJ1-2; TRBD1 matches at 9 bases. The CDR3 loop spans 13 amino acids. With 5 bases clipped from V and 4 bases from J, the junction kept 3 bases outside the gene matches. The germline V gene encodes CDR1 SGHNT and CDR2 YYREEE (reference sequence).